The 26 T cell receptor beta chains reported below all come from one sample, sequenced in a study of OX40 agonist ivuxolimab in advanced cancers. Assay used: immunoSEQ multiplex PCR; TCRdb lists only in-frame clones, some missing. The table has roughly 64,000 clones, 84% seen once. The sequenced sample was CD4+ or CD8+ T cells sorted from blood, obtained in a trial of the OX40 agonist ivuxolimab. These receptors came from an adult with an advanced solid tumor such as melanoma, head and neck, liver or kidney cancer.

The rearrangement uses TRBV18 and TRBJ2-4; the D gene is possibly TRBD2 (5 bases). Looked up from germline, CDR1 is KGHSH and CDR2 is LQKENI. Trimming stripped 4 bases from V and 8 bases from J, with 9 bases between. The CDR3 is 12 amino acids. The CDR3: CASSQTTDIQYF. The CDR3 DNA reads as TGTGCCAGCTCACAGACTACGGACATTCAGTACTTC.

The chain carries TRBV10-2 and TRBJ2-5; D not certain. This CDR3 spans 14 amino acids. Trimming removed 0 bases from V and 3 bases from J, with 8 bases in between. CDR1 is WSHSY, CDR2 SAAADI, per germline. CDR3 amino acids: CASSESLTKETQYF. The CDR3 bases are TGCGCCAGCAGTGAGTCGTTAACCAAAGAGACCCAGTACTTC.

CDR3 protein: CASSEGNSYNEQFF. DNA for the CDR3: TGCGCCAGCAGCGAGGGGAATTCCTACAATGAGCAGTTCTTC. The chain couples TRBV5-1 to TRBJ2-1, with D possibly being TRBD1 or TRBD2 (5 bases each). Germline assignment: CDR1 SGHRS and CDR2 YFSETQ. V shed 4 bases and J shed 1 base, with 9 bases lying between them. The CDR3 has 14 amino acids.

This chain uses TRBV7-3 with TRBJ2-1; no clear D gene. Germline CDR1 and CDR2: SGHTA and FQGTGA. The CDR3 totals 13 residues. Trimming pared 1 base from V and 3 bases from J, leaving 4 bases between. The CDR3 reads CASSLSRYNEQFF. CDR3 bases: TGTGCCAGCAGCTTAAGTCGCTACAATGAGCAGTTCTTC.

The chain carries TRBV5-1 and TRBJ1-2, with D possibly matching TRBD1 (5 bases). The CDR3 has 12 residues. V lost 5 bases and J 1 base, leaving 6 bases between the germline ends. CDR1 is SGHRS and CDR2 is YFSETQ in the germline V gene. The CDR3 bases are TGCGCCAGCAGAGGGGTTAACTATGGCTACACCTTC. Its translation: CASRGVNYGYTF.

The V and J genes are TRBV10-2 and TRBJ1-1; 8 nucleotides align to TRBD1. Germline CDR1 reads WSHSY; CDR2 reads SAAADI. CDR3 length equals 17 residues. V lost 8 bases, J lost 5 bases, and 19 bases stayed unmatched. CDR3: CASGPVPSTGVETEAFF. The DNA for the CDR3 is TGCGCCAGCGGACCCGTTCCTTCGACAGGGGTTGAGACTGAAGCTTTCTTT.

The chain recombines TRBV4-3 with TRBJ2-7; 12 bases line up with TRBD2. CDR3 length: 15 residues. The trim removed 3 bases at V and 3 bases at J, leaving 3 bases unmatched. Germline CDR1 LGHNA, CDR2 YSLEER. The CDR3 protein is CASSQTSGGNYEQYF. CDR3 DNA: TGCGCCAGCAGCCAGACTAGCGGGGGCAACTACGAGCAGTACTTC.

This clone was recorded a few times. V gene TRBV15 combines with J gene TRBJ1-5; the match to TRBD1 covers 7 bases. Looked up from germline, CDR1 is LNHNV and CDR2 is YYDKDF (reference sequence). The CDR3 covers 15 residues. V was clipped by 1 base and J by 2 bases; unmatched bases: 2. This CDR3 is CATSRGTGRNQPQHF. DNA for the CDR3: TGTGCCACCAGCAGAGGGACAGGCCGCAATCAGCCCCAGCATTTT.

The CDR3, as DNA: TGTGCCAGTAGGGGCCTACAGGGCTCGAACACCGGGGAGCTGTTTTTT. Residues: CASRGLQGSNTGELFF. The V call is TRBV19, the J call TRBJ2-2, with D maybe TRBD1 (6 bases). The CDR3 covers 16 residues. Trimming cost V 6 bases and J 0 bases, with 14 bases left between them. CDR1 is LNHDA and CDR2 is SQIVND in the germline V gene (reference sequence).

As regards this clone: This sample also contains other DNA sequences that code for the same CDR3. This rearrangement joins TRBV9 to TRBJ2-5; the D call may be TRBD1 or TRBD2 (5 bases each). Germline-derived CDR1 and CDR2 are SGDLS and YYNGEE. CDR3 length: 12 residues. V was trimmed by 0 bases and J by 5 bases, leaving 5 bases between them. The CDR3 sequence: CASSVGGETQYF. In nucleotides, the CDR3 is TGTGCCAGCAGCGTAGGGGGGGAGACCCAGTACTTC.

This clone was recorded only once. The chain carries TRBV7-2 and TRBJ2-3; no definite D call. The germline V gene has CDR1 SGHTA and CDR2 FQGNSA. This CDR3 contains 14 residues. The V end lost 1 base, the J end lost 5 bases, and 10 bases lay between the germline ends. The chain's CDR3 is CASSLGPSQDTQYF. The CDR3, as DNA: TGTGCCAGCAGCTTAGGGCCTTCCCAAGATACGCAGTATTTT. Looking up the rest from reference TRBV7-2 and TRBJ2-3 gives the full variable domain: GAGVSQSPSNKVTEKGKDVELRCDPISGHTALYWYRQSLGQGLEFLIYFQGNSAPDKSGLPSDRFSAERTGGSVSTLTIQRTQQEDSAVYLCASSLGPSQDTQYFGPGTRLTVL.

V usage is TRBV7-2 and J usage is TRBJ2-7, with D perhaps TRBD1 (6 bases). This CDR3 has 15 amino acids. V lost 1 base and J 3 bases, leaving 13 bases between the germline ends. In germline, CDR1 is SGHTA, CDR2 FQGNSA. This CDR3 is CASSLEAGAHYEQYF. The CDR3 DNA reads TGTGCCAGCAGCTTAGAGGCAGGGGCTCACTACGAGCAGTACTTC.

This sequence joins TRBV6-4 and TRBJ1-2; D remains unclear. V was cut by 3 bases and J by 0 bases, with 2 bases left in between. The CDR3 consists of 12 residues. Germline-derived CDR1 and CDR2 are MRHNA and SNTAGT. The CDR3 coding sequence is TGTGCCAGCAGTGATTCTAACTATGGCTACACCTTC. Translating it yields CASSDSNYGYTF.

The chain is built from TRBV14 and TRBJ2-5; D possibly uses TRBD1 or TRBD2 (5 bases each). V lost 3 bases, J lost 2 bases, and 16 bases lay in between. The CDR3 is 16 residues long. The germline CDR1 and CDR2 sequences are SGHDN and FVKESK. The CDR3 loop reads CASSQLQGRGQETQYF. In DNA form, the CDR3 reads TGTGCCAGCAGCCAGCTCCAGGGACGAGGGCAAGAGACCCAGTACTTC.

This sequence joins TRBV2 and TRBJ2-2; 10 positions match TRBD2. Germline loops: CDR1 SNHLY, CDR2 FYNNEI. Trimming at V came to 6 bases and at J to 5 bases, leaving 6 bases not matched to a gene. This CDR3 is 15 amino acids long. CDR3 DNA: TGTGCCAGCAGCCAATATAGCGGGGGGACCGGGGAGCTGTTTTTT. Translated, it gives CASSQYSGGTGELFF.

The chain uses TRBV27 and TRBJ1-4; 7 nucleotides match TRBD1. Unmatched junction bases numbered 13, after V lost 0 bases and J lost 0 bases. This CDR3 spans 20 amino acids. Germline V gene data show CDR1 as MNHEY and CDR2 as SMNVEV (reference sequence). The CDR3 spells CASSLSSTPRGWATNEKLFF. The CDR3 coding sequence is TGTGCCAGCAGTTTATCATCCACTCCCAGGGGGTGGGCAACTAATGAAAAACTGTTTTTT.

This chain joins TRBV30 and TRBJ1-6; possible D gene TRBD1, 6 bases. In germline, CDR1 is GTSNPN, CDR2 SVGIG (reference sequence). This CDR3 has 16 amino acids. V was pared by 1 base and J by 4 bases, with 14 bases between. The CDR3 nucleotides are TGTGCCTGGAGTGCTGACCAAGGGGGATATAATTCACCCCTCCACTTT. This translates into CAWSADQGGYNSPLHF.

The chain couples TRBV7-5 to TRBJ2-7; TRBD1 reflects the table's D call only, with no check against the DNA. TRBV7-5 is noted as a pseudogene. There are 13 residues in the CDR3. This CDR3 reads CARSLRQAHEQYF. The CDR3 bases are TGTGCCAGAAGCTTACGACAGGCCCACGAGCAGTACTTC.

This chain links TRBV28 with TRBJ1-2, with D perhaps matching TRBD1 (6 bases). CDR3 length: 14 residues. Germline CDR1 and CDR2: MDHEN and SYDVKM. Trimming took off 2 bases at V and 7 bases at J, with 14 bases between the two ends. CDR3 coding DNA: TGTGCCAGCAGTTTAGGGACAAGTGTGCGTGGCTACACCTTC. It translates to CASSLGTSVRGYTF.

The chain has TRBV7-2 and TRBJ1-5, with D unresolved. Germline assignment: CDR1 SGHTA and CDR2 FQGNSA. V was cut by 2 bases and J by 9 bases, with 11 bases left in between. This CDR3 has 13 amino acids. The CDR3 DNA sequence: TGTGCCAGCAGCTTACGTCGCGGCTTGCCCCAGCATTTT. Its protein product is CASSLRRGLPQHF. Complete variable domain (other parts from reference TRBV7-2 and TRBJ1-5): GAGVSQSPSNKVTEKGKDVELRCDPISGHTALYWYRQSLGQGLEFLIYFQGNSAPDKSGLPSDRFSAERTGGSVSTLTIQRTQQEDSAVYLCASSLRRGLPQHFGDGTRLSIL.

As for this clone: An end of the junction does not agree with germline; a read error may underlie this. The gene calls are TRBV10-3 and TRBJ1-4, with a tentative D call TRBD1 (6 bases). The CDR3 consists of 14 residues. Germline CDR1 and CDR2: ENHRY and SYGVKD. CDR3 nucleotide sequence: TGTGCCGTCAGTGAGCAAGGGGGGGACGAAAAACTGTTTTTT. It codes for CAVSEQGGDEKLFF.

The chain recombines TRBV28 with TRBJ1-1; D uncertain. Per germline, CDR1 MDHEN and CDR2 SYDVKM. CDR3 length: 11 amino acids. Deletions cut 10 bases from V and 5 bases from J, with 11 bases between. As DNA, the CDR3 is TGTGCCACCACCTGGGGAACTGAAGCTTTCTTT. Translation gives CATTWGTEAFF.

The J gene is TRBJ2-5, the V gene TRBV5-1; the D is unclear. V gave up 4 bases and J gave up 2 bases, with 15 bases separating them. The CDR3 covers 15 residues. The germline V gene encodes CDR1 SGHRS and CDR2 YFSETQ. CDR3 in DNA: TGCGCCAGCAGCCCTTACCCCGGGCAGCAAGAGACCCAGTACTTC. It is translated as CASSPYPGQQETQYF.

This clone was observed many times. Other DNA sequences of this sample code for an identical CDR3. V gene TRBV18 combines with J gene TRBJ1-5; 8 bases agree with TRBD1. CDR3 length: 15 residues. Germline V gene sequence: CDR1 KGHSH, CDR2 LQKENI. V shed 3 bases, J shed 2 bases, and the junction held 3 bases outside the gene matches. The CDR3 reads CASSPDRGGNQPQHF. The CDR3 coding sequence is TGTGCCAGCTCACCCGACAGGGGTGGCAATCAGCCCCAGCATTTT. Full variable domain (missing parts from reference TRBV18 and TRBJ1-5): NAGVMQNPRHLVRRRGQEARLRCSPMKGHSHVYWYRQLPEEGLKFMVYLQKENIIDESGMPKERFSAEFPKEGPSILRIQQVVRGDSAAYFCASSPDRGGNQPQHFGDGTRLSIL.

V is TRBV18 and J is TRBJ2-7; D is undetermined. This CDR3 region has 14 residues. Germline CDR1 KGHSH, CDR2 LQKENI. Trimming stripped 4 bases from V and 2 bases from J, with 12 bases between. CDR3: CASSLGAQTYEQYF. In DNA, the CDR3 is TGTGCCAGCTCACTCGGAGCGCAGACCTACGAGCAGTACTTC.

This chain uses TRBV6-6 with TRBJ1-1, with D unclear. Between the trimmed V and J ends, which lost 0 bases and 1 base, there was a span of 9 bases. The CDR3 contains 15 residues. Germline CDR1 reads MNHNY; CDR2 reads SVGAGI (reference sequence). In nucleotides, the CDR3 is TGTGCCAGCAGTTACTCCTGGACGGAGAACACTGAAGCTTTCTTT. Its translation: CASSYSWTENTEAFF.